This T cell receptor beta chain was recorded in a study of T cells after yellow fever vaccination. TCRdb processed the 5' RACE reads anew with MiXCR; each CDR3 protein has one entry. The sample gives a few hundred thousand distinct CDR3 sequences, 17% of which show up once; approximately 15% is in the top ten. Study results and caveats: Although the secondary response was weaker, it peaked faster, at day 5 versus 15. The presence of abundant clonotypes contaminating from the bulk population was possible in FACS-sorted repertoires.

On this clonotype itself: Its specificity is not known.

Trimming removed 1 base at V and 2 bases at J, with 10 bases between. Germline V lookup: CDR1 SGHTA, CDR2 FQGTGA. CDR3 length: 15 residues. The V and J genes are TRBV7-3 and TRBJ2-3; a possible D gene is TRBD2 (6 bases). The specimen was PBMCs, collected 4 to 6 days after the first yellow fever vaccination. This clonotype originated in a man between 18 and 35 years old who received the YFV17D yellow fever vaccine. The CDR3, as DNA: TGTGCCAGCAGCTTAATGGGACTGCACACAGATACGCAGTATTTT. Encoded protein: CASSLMGLHTDTQYF. Variable domain in full (rest from reference TRBV7-3 and TRBJ2-3): GAGVSQTPSNKVTEKGKYVELRCDPISGHTALYWYRQSLGQGPEFLIYFQGTGAADDSGLPNDRFFAVRPEGSVSTLKIQRTERGDSAVYLCASSLMGLHTDTQYFGPGTRLTVL.